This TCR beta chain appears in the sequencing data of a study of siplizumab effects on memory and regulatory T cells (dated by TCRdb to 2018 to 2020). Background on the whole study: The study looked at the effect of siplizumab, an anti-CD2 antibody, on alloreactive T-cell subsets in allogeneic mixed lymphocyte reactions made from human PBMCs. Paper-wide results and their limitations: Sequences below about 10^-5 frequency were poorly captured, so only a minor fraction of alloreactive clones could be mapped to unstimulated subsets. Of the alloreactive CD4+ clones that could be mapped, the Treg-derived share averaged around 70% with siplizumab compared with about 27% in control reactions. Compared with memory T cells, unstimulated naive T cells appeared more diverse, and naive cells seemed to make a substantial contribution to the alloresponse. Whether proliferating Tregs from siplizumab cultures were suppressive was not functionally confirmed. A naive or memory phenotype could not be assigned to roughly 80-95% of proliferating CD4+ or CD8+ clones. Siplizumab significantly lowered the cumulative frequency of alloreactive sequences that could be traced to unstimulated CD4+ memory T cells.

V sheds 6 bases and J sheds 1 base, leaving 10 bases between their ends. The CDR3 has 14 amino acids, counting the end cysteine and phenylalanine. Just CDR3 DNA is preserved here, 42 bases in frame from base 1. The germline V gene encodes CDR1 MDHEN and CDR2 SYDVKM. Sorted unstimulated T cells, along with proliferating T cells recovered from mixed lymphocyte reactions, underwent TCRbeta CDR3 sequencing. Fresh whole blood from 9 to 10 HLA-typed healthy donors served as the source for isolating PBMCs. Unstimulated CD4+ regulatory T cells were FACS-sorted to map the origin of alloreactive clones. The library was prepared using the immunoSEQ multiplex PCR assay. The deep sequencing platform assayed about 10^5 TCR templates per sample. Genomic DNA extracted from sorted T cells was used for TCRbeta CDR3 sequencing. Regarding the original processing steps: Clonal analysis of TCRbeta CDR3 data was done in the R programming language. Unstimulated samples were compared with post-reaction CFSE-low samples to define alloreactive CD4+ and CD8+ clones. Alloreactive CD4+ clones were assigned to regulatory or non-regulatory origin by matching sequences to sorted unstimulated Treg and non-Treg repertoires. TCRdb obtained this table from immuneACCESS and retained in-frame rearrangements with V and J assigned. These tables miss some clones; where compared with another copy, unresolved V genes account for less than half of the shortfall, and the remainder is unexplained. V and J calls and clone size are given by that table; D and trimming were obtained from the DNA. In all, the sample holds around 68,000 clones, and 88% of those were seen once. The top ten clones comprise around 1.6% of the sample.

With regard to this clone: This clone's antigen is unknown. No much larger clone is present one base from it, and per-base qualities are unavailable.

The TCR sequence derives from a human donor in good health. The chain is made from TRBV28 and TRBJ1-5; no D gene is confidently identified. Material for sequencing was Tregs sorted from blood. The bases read TGTGCCAGCAGACAAGGCGGGAGCAATCAGCCCCAGCATTTT. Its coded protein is CASRQGGSNQPQHF.